A selection of T cell receptor beta chains follows, all from one sample in a study of blood T cell repertoires in COVID-19. The assay was immunoSEQ multiplex PCR, and TCRdb's table has in-frame clones only and misses some. The sample has 150,000 or so clones; over 60% are singletons. The sample was peripheral blood. The receptors shown here come from a man at least 80 years old with acute or convalescent COVID-19. Each CDR3 is given with its conserved first and last residue. The D gene is left open where the match is weak. Size is stated for part of the rows, as once, few or many counts, or as a class when the clone is expanded.

>.|.|TRBV25-1|TRBJ1-2
TGTGCCAGCCTGGGGAGGGGAAACTATGGCTACACCTTC
CASLGRGNYGYTF
>.|.|TRBV7-8|TRBJ1-2
TGTGCCAGCAGCTTAGGGGCCGGGGGGGTTGGAGGCTATGGCTACACCTTC
CASSLGAGGVGGYGYTF
>TRBD1|.|TRBV3-1/TRBV3-2|TRBJ2-1
TGTGCCAGCAGTCGACAGGGGGCATGGGATGAGCAGTTCTTC
CASSRQGAWDEQFF
>.|.|TRBV5-1|TRBJ2-3
TGCGCCAGCAGCTGGGGGACAACCACAGATACGCAGTATTTT
CASSWGTTTDTQYF
>TRBD1|.|TRBV6-5|TRBJ1-2
TGTGCCAGCAGTTACCTGGCAGGGGGAAACTATGGCTACACCTTC
CASSYLAGGNYGYTF
>TRBD1|.|TRBV6-5|TRBJ1-5
TGTGCCACCAAGGACAGGCTCAATCAGCCCCAGCATTTT
CATKDRLNQPQHF
>.|.|TRBV5-6|TRBJ1-2
TGTGCCAGCAGCTTGGACGCTGGGAGCCATGGCTACACCTTC
CASSLDAGSHGYTF
>TRBD1|.|TRBV5-4|TRBJ2-7
TGTGCCAGCAGCCCTAATACCGGGACAGAGATTCAGTACTTC
CASSPNTGTEIQYF
>TRBD1|.|TRBV28|TRBJ1-2
TGTGCCAGCACAATGCCGGGACAGGGGATATTGAGGGGCTACACCTTC
CASTMPGQGILRGYTF
>TRBD2|.|TRBV11-2|TRBJ2-1
TGTGCCAGCAGGAGGGGAGGGGTTGTGAATGAGCAGTTCTTC
CASRRGGVVNEQFF
>TRBD1|few|TRBV19|TRBJ1-5
TGTGCCAGTAGTAGAACCGGGACAGGGGGGGCTCAGCCCCAGCATTTT
CASSRTGTGGAQPQHF
>TRBD2|.|TRBV5-1|TRBJ2-3
TGCGCCAGCAGCAACAGACTAGCGGGGCACACAGATACGCAGTATTTT
CASSNRLAGHTDTQYF
>TRBD2|many|TRBV4-2|TRBJ2-2
TGTGCCAGCAGCCAAGTACTGGGACGGGAGGCCGGGGAGCTGTTTTTT
CASSQVLGREAGELFF
>TRBD1|.|TRBV18|TRBJ2-7
TGTGCCAGCTCACCAGGCAGGGGGCTCTCCTACGAGCAGTACTTC
CASSPGRGLSYEQYF
>TRBD1|.|TRBV6-6|TRBJ1-2
TGTGCCAGCCGGGGAGGACAGGGGGCGGGCTACACCTTC
CASRGGQGAGYTF
>TRBD1|.|TRBV29-1|TRBJ1-5
TGCAGCGTCGTTGACAGGGATGTCAATCAGCCCCAGCATTTT
CSVVDRDVNQPQHF
>.|.|TRBV7-8|TRBJ1-1
TGTGCCAGCAGCCCAACGCAGGGATTGAACACTGAAGCTTTCTTT
CASSPTQGLNTEAFF
>.|.|TRBV5-3|TRBJ1-2
TGTGCCAGAAGAAAACAGACTAACTATGGCTACACCTTC
CARRKQTNYGYTF
>.|.|TRBV5-4|TRBJ1-2
TGTGCCAGCAGCTTGTTACAGGGTAGCTATGGCTACACCTTC
CASSLLQGSYGYTF
>TRBD1|.|TRBV11-3|TRBJ1-1
TGTGCCAGCAGCTTACGACAGGGAAACACTGAAGCTTTCTTT
CASSLRQGNTEAFF
>.|.|TRBV3-1/TRBV3-2|TRBJ2-7
TGTGCCAGCAGCTACCCTCGCGGGGGCGTCTACGAGCAGTACTTC
CASSYPRGGVYEQYF
>.|.|TRBV27|TRBJ2-5
TGTGCCAGCAGTTTATCGGCAGGGGCCGGGACCCAGTACTTC
CASSLSAGAGTQYF
>TRBD1|.|TRBV18|TRBJ1-5
TGTGCCAGCTCACCTGGGACAGGGGGCCTTTGGCCCCAGCATTTT
CASSPGTGGLWPQHF
>.|.|TRBV10-3|TRBJ2-3
TGTGCCATCAGTGAGTCTGCTAGTGTTCACGGCACAGATACGCAGTATTTT
CAISESASVHGTDTQYF
>.|once|TRBV21-1|TRBJ2-2
TGTGCCAGCAGCAATAGGGGACAGGGGCGATTTTTTTCTGAGCTGTTTTTT
CASSNRGQGRFFSELFF
>TRBD1|.|TRBV5-1|TRBJ2-2
TGCGCCAGCAGCTTGGCCCCAGGGGGCGCGGAGCTGTTTTTT
CASSLAPGGAELFF
>.|.|TRBV11-3|TRBJ2-7
TGTGCCAGCAGCTTAGAACAGGGACCCTCCTACGAGCAGTACTTC
CASSLEQGPSYEQYF
>.|.|TRBV4-1|TRBJ1-5
TGCGCCAGCAGCCAAGACCGTATCCCGGGACTTTTCAATCAGCCCCAGCATTTT
CASSQDRIPGLFNQPQHF
>.|.|TRBV6-5|TRBJ2-6
TGTGCCAGCAGTTACCGGAGCCTCTCTGGGGCCAACGTCCTGACTTTC
CASSYRSLSGANVLTF